This is a list of T cell receptor beta chains from one sample in a study of blood T cell repertoires in COVID-19. Sequencing was performed with immunoSEQ multiplex PCR; in TCRdb, only in-frame clones are kept and a portion is missing. The table records approximately 270,000 clones, just over 85% of them present only once. Sequences were obtained from peripheral blood. Source of these receptors: a man older than 75 with acute or convalescent COVID-19. Each CDR3 is given with its conserved first and last residue. Fields, in order: clone size, V gene, D gene, J gene, CDR3 DNA, CDR3 protein. D genes are given only for firm matches. Some rows have no size entry. The others give once, few or many, or a class for an expanded clone.

>-|TRBV5-6|TRBD1|TRBJ1-6
TGTGCCAGCAGCCCGATACAGGGGCAGGGTTCACCCCTCCACTTT
CASSPIQGQGSPLHF
>-|TRBV7-9|TRBD1|TRBJ1-2
TGTGCCAGCAGCCCAGATTTTGCAGGGGGCGCCTATGGCTACACCTTC
CASSPDFAGGAYGYTF
>once|TRBV11-1|-|TRBJ2-1
TGTGCCAGCAGCTTACACAGGAGTGAGCAGTTCTTC
CASSLHRSEQFF
>-|TRBV5-1|-|TRBJ1-5
TGCGCCAGCAGCTTGGGGGCGGGGGGTAATCAGCCCCAGCATTTT
CASSLGAGGNQPQHF
>-|TRBV7-6|TRBD2|TRBJ2-3
TGTGCCAGCAGCTCCCTAGCGGGGTTTAGCACAGATACGCAGTATTTT
CASSSLAGFSTDTQYF
>-|TRBV5-1|TRBD1|TRBJ1-2
TGCGCCAGCAGCTTGGCGGACAGGGGCTATGGCTACACCTTC
CASSLADRGYGYTF
>-|TRBV3-1/TRBV3-2|-|TRBJ2-3
TGTGCCAGCAGCCAAAGGTCGGCGGGATCAGGAGATACGCAGTATTTT
CASSQRSAGSGDTQYF
>-|TRBV5-8|TRBD1|TRBJ1-2
TGTGCCAGCTTGGTGGGACAGGGATACTATGGCTACACCTTC
CASLVGQGYYGYTF
>-|TRBV19|-|TRBJ1-5
TGTGCCAGTAGTGGTACAGGGTACCAGCCCCAGCATTTT
CASSGTGYQPQHF
>-|TRBV6-1|TRBD2|TRBJ2-1
TGTGCCAGCAGTGGTAGCGGGAGGGCCTCTTTTGAATCCTACAATGAGCAGTTCTTC
CASSGSGRASFESYNEQFF
>once|TRBV6-5|TRBD1|TRBJ1-1
TGTGCCAGCAGGACCGACAGGGAAGGAATTACTGAAGCTTTCTTT
CASRTDREGITEAFF
>-|TRBV27|-|TRBJ2-7
TGTGCCAGCAGTTTATCGTGGGCAGGGAACTACGAGCAGTACTTC
CASSLSWAGNYEQYF
>-|TRBV2|-|TRBJ1-1
TGTGCCAGCGGCCGAAGGGGTGGAACTGAAGCTTTCTTT
CASGRRGGTEAFF
>-|TRBV7-2|TRBD1|TRBJ1-2
TGTGCCAGCAGCTTAGCGGTCGCAGGGGGTTATGGCTACACCTTC
CASSLAVAGGYGYTF
>-|TRBV6-4|-|TRBJ1-2
TGTGCCAGCAGTGACAGGGGAATCTATGGCTACACCTTC
CASSDRGIYGYTF
>-|TRBV19|TRBD2|TRBJ2-1
TGTGCCAGTAGAAGTAGTAGCGGGAGTTACTACAATGAGCAGTTCTTC
CASRSSSGSYYNEQFF
>-|TRBV12-3/TRBV12-4|TRBD1|TRBJ1-5
TGTGCCAGCAGGCTGGGACAGGGGGTAAGCCAGCATTTT
CASRLGQGVSQHF
>-|TRBV6-1|TRBD1|TRBJ1-4
TGTGCCAGCAGTGAAGTTTTGTGGGGCCCTCAGGGGGCTAATGAAAAACTGTTTTTT
CASSEVLWGPQGANEKLFF
>-|TRBV27|-|TRBJ2-7
TGTGCCAGCAGTTTAATGGGCTTCTCCTACGAGCAGTACTTC
CASSLMGFSYEQYF
>-|TRBV28|TRBD1|TRBJ1-6
TGTGCCAGCAGTTCCTTCCCCCTGAACAGGGGAGTAAAGAAGCTTTCACCCCTCCACTTT
CASSSFPLNRGVKKLSPLHF
>-|TRBV24-1|TRBD1|TRBJ1-2
TGTGCCACCAGTGCCCCGGTGCTGACAGGGACGGGCTATGGCTACACCTTC
CATSAPVLTGTGYGYTF
>-|TRBV3-1/TRBV3-2|TRBD2|TRBJ2-3
TGTGCCAGCAGCCAGACTAGCGGGGGAGATACGCAGTATTTT
CASSQTSGGDTQYF
>-|TRBV3-1/TRBV3-2|-|TRBJ1-5
TGTGCCAGCAGCCAAGCGGAGGGGCAGCCCCAGCATTTT
CASSQAEGQPQHF
>-|TRBV6-2/TRBV6-3|TRBD1|TRBJ2-1
TGTGCCAGCAGTGGGGGACAGGGAGACTACAATGAGCAGTTCTTC
CASSGGQGDYNEQFF
>-|TRBV6-4|TRBD1|TRBJ1-2
TGTGCCGGACAGGGGGGAGACTATGGCTACACCTTC
CAGQGGDYGYTF
>-|TRBV7-2|TRBD1|TRBJ1-6
TGTGCCAGCAGCTTAGAGGGACAGGGTCCAACGCCCCTCCACTTT
CASSLEGQGPTPLHF
>-|TRBV6-5|TRBD1|TRBJ1-5
TGTGCCAGCAGTAGGACAGGGGTACAGCCCCAGCATTTT
CASSRTGVQPQHF
>once|TRBV7-3|-|TRBJ1-4
TGTGCCAGCAGCCTACAGGGCCTGGGGAATGAAAAACTGTTTTTT
CASSLQGLGNEKLFF
>-|TRBV19|TRBD2|TRBJ2-2
TGTGCCAGTATGGGACTAGCGGGAGGGATCGGGGAGCTGTTTTTT
CASMGLAGGIGELFF
>-|TRBV5-6|-|TRBJ2-3
TGTGCCAGCAGCTACCTGACAGGTGGGGCAGATACGCAGTATTTT
CASSYLTGGADTQYF
>-|TRBV6-2/TRBV6-3|-|TRBJ2-1
TGTGCCAGCAGTGCGTACTACGGGAGTCGGAATGAGCAGTTCTTC
CASSAYYGSRNEQFF
>-|TRBV7-2|-|TRBJ2-7
TGTGCCAGCAGCTTAACCGAGCGGGTCCACGAGCAGTACTTC
CASSLTERVHEQYF
>-|TRBV28|-|TRBJ2-6
TGTGCCAGCGGATCGGACAGCTCTGGGGCCAACGTCCTGACTTTC
CASGSDSSGANVLTF
>-|TRBV5-1|TRBD1|TRBJ1-2
TGCGCCAGCAGCTTGGCCGGGGGACAGGGCCCCAACTATGGCTACACCTTC
CASSLAGGQGPNYGYTF
>-|TRBV6-2/TRBV6-3|TRBD1|TRBJ2-2
TGTGCCAGCAGTTACCCGGACAGGGTGTTTGACGGGGAGCTGTTTTTT
CASSYPDRVFDGELFF
>-|TRBV25-1|-|TRBJ1-6
TGTGCCAGCAGTGAAATGGCGGGGTATAATTCACCCCTCCACTTT
CASSEMAGYNSPLHF
>-|TRBV7-2|TRBD2|TRBJ2-5
TGTGCCAGCAGCCGGGGGGGGTACCAAGAGACCCAGTACTTC
CASSRGGYQETQYF
>-|TRBV7-9|TRBD1|TRBJ2-7
TGTGCCAGCAGCTCCGGGACAGGGGGTGACGAGCAGTACTTC
CASSSGTGGDEQYF
>-|TRBV14|-|TRBJ1-6
TGTGCCAGCAGCACACAGGGTCTGGGGAATTCACCCCTCCACTTT
CASSTQGLGNSPLHF
>-|TRBV5-4|-|TRBJ1-3
TGTGCCAGCAGCTGGACACCTGCCTCTGGAAACACCATATATTTT
CASSWTPASGNTIYF
>-|TRBV9|-|TRBJ2-6
TGTGCCAGCAGCGTAGCAGGCAGTATCTCTGGGGCCAACGTCCTGACTTTC
CASSVAGSISGANVLTF
>-|TRBV2|TRBD1|TRBJ2-2
TGTGCCAGCAGTGCTCAGGGGGCAGAGGCCGGGGAGCTGTTTTTT
CASSAQGAEAGELFF
>-|TRBV3-1/TRBV3-2|TRBD1|TRBJ1-4
TGTGCCAGCAGCCAAGGGATTCAGGGGGTGGGGAGGCGAGAAAAACTGTTTTTT
CASSQGIQGVGRREKLFF
>-|TRBV13|-|TRBJ2-2
TGTGCCAGCAGGATTGGGGGCAACGCGAACACCGGGGAGCTGTTTTTT
CASRIGGNANTGELFF
>-|TRBV20-1|TRBD2|TRBJ2-5
TGCAGTGCTAGTGGACTAGCGGGAGAGGTTGGGGAGACCCAGTACTTC
CSASGLAGEVGETQYF
>-|TRBV12-2|-|TRBJ2-5
TGTGCAAGTCGCCAAAGGAACGGGGGGGATCAAGAGACCCAGTACTTC
CASRQRNGGDQETQYF
>-|TRBV10-3|-|TRBJ1-1
TGTGCCATCAGTGCAGTTCCCCAAGGGGAGGGGACTGAAGCTTTCTTT
CAISAVPQGEGTEAFF
>once|TRBV28|TRBD2|TRBJ2-1
TGTGCCAGCAGAGGAAGCGGGAGAGGATTTTTGTATGAGCAGTTCTTC
CASRGSGRGFLYEQFF
>once|TRBV19|TRBD1|TRBJ1-1
TGTGCCAGTCGGCAGACAGGGAGCACTGAAGCTTTCTTT
CASRQTGSTEAFF
>few|TRBV9|TRBD1|TRBJ1-1
TGTGCCAGCAGTCGTAGCCCCGGACAGGGTTCGGGGGGAATGAACACTGAAGCTTTCTTT
CASSRSPGQGSGGMNTEAFF
>-|TRBV10-3|-|TRBJ1-3
TGTGCCATCAGTGGAGTTTCGGTTGGGCAGGAGGCCCCAATGATAAACACCATATATTTT
CAISGVSVGQEAPMINTIYF
>-|TRBV19|-|TRBJ1-3
TGTGCCAGTAGTCAGAGGGACTACGGGAACACCATATATTTT
CASSQRDYGNTIYF
>once|TRBV14|-|TRBJ2-1
TGTGCCAGCAGCCAAGCCAGACTAGGTGGCGATGAGCAGTTCTTC
CASSQARLGGDEQFF
>-|TRBV5-1|-|TRBJ1-2
TGCGCCAGCAGCAATTTATATGGCTACACCTTC
CASSNLYGYTF
>-|TRBV7-2|TRBD1|TRBJ1-4
TGTGCCAGCAGCCTCGGAACCGGGACAGGGCGGGAAAAACTGTTTTTT
CASSLGTGTGREKLFF